This T cell receptor beta chain emerged from a study of T cell clonotyping in hematopoietic cell transplantation (dated by TCRdb to the early 2020s). As for the study more broadly: In the study, 140 or so blood samples were gathered from a few dozen consecutive transplant recipients and their related donors. Patient recruitment ran from late 2015 to early 2017, and follow-up continued until late 2020 or death. Broader findings and caveats from the paper: After transplant, TCR diversity in recipients dropped, and pathologically expanded clonotypes climbed progressively between day 30 and day 180. Inverse Simpson Index values from donors and from recipients before transplant predicted broader TCR repertoire diversity after transplant. Only a small fraction of recipient repertoires overlapped donor repertoires, with over 97% appearing de novo at the given depth. The sample size was limited, and CD4 and CD8 repertoire contributions could not be separated because cells were not sorted.

This clone was seen once. The antigen it binds to is not known. The record has no base qualities; no much larger clone is one base away. Related transplant donors provided blood samples for TCR beta sequencing. Nuclei Lysis Solution was used to extract genomic DNA from fresh or cryopreserved unfractionated peripheral blood mononuclear cells. The immunoSEQ assay, a bias-controlled multiplex PCR using V- and J-specific primers, was used to amplify TCR beta CDR3 regions from genomic DNA. A second PCR step added a proprietary barcode and Illumina adapter sequences to the CDR3 amplicons. An Illumina MiSeq instrument was used for sequencing of the CDR3 libraries. The study's own analysis went as follows. Export and quality control were handled in immunoSEQ Analyzer 3.0, while downstream analyses relied on R Bioconductor and Immunarch. Only productive rearrangements in the normalized downsampled data set went into calculating the repertoire metrics. In the normalized cohort, clonotypes with more than 5 templates were defined as pathologically expanded. The Inverse Simpson Index was used to measure repertoire diversity. To capture all clonotypes, CMV-specificity analyses were performed on the non-normalized data set. TCRdb re-hosts the immuneACCESS table, in-frame sequences only. Its copies lack some clones; in the studies checked, an unresolved V gene accounts for under half of them, and the cause for the rest is not known. V and J calls and clone size are copied from that table; D and trimming were computed from the DNA. Here the sample has 17,000 or so clones; roughly 88% occur a single time. The top ten constitute approximately 2.6% of the sample.

V drops 6 bases and J drops 1 base, leaving 14 bases in between. The germline V gene supplies CDR1 SGHRS and CDR2 YFSETQ. The CDR3 runs 14 residues from the cysteine to the phenylalanine. The only DNA kept is the CDR3, 42 bases in frame from the first base. Sequencing input: peripheral blood mononuclear cells. The rearranged chain carries TRBV5-1 and TRBJ2-7; TRBD1 is a possible D gene, resting on 6 matching bases. The receptor comes from a man aged 45-65 years in good health. Some clones in this sample may be carry-over from other donors' samples. The CDR3 amino acid sequence is: CASTPLTGSYEQYF. The nucleotide sequence is given as TGCGCCAGCACCCCTTTGACAGGTTCCTACGAGCAGTACTTC.